This TCR beta chain emerged from a study of cytomegalovirus exposure and HLA in healthy donors. The PCR used 60 Vbeta and 13 Jbeta primers. Libraries were prepared by immunoSEQ multiplex PCR; TCRdb keeps only in-frame clonotypes and omits some of them. This sample has around 53,000 clones; around 70% occur once, and the top ten carry roughly 2.9%. The germline V gene has CDR1 SGHRS and CDR2 YFSETQ. V was trimmed by 0 bases and J by 8 bases, leaving 11 bases between them. The CDR3 is made up of 13 amino acids. The origin of this receptor is a man younger than 35 in good health and CMV-seronegative. This chain connects TRBV5-1 to TRBJ1-1; D is uncertain. Sequenced input: PBMCs. The chain's CDR3 is CASSLGEGVEAFF. As DNA, the CDR3 is TGCGCCAGCAGCTTGGGCGAGGGAGTGGAAGCTTTCTTT.